A single sample gave rise to the 26 T cell receptor beta chains below, sequenced in a study of T cells after somatic rescue of genetic block. Data came from immunoSEQ multiplex PCR; TCRdb stores just in-frame clones and leaves some out. Of approximately 78,000 clones in the sample, roughly 93% are singletons; the top ten hold about 3%. Sequencing used peripheral blood mononuclear cells (PBMCs). These TCRs come from a man aged 25-45 years.

The gene calls are TRBV7-9 and TRBJ2-1, with TRBD2 matching 10 bases. CDR3 length: 17 residues. Per the germline V gene, CDR1 is SEHNR and CDR2 is FQNEAQ (reference sequence). The ends lost 4 bases at V and 1 base at J; junction bases unmatched: 7. CDR3 region: CASSSERGGPSYNEQFF. The DNA for the CDR3 is TGTGCCAGCAGCTCTGAGCGGGGGGGCCCGTCCTACAATGAGCAGTTCTTC.

This chain connects TRBV28 to TRBJ2-1; weak D call: TRBD2 (6 bases). Trimming removed 6 bases at V and 3 bases at J, with 18 bases between. Germline lookup yields CDR1 MDHEN and CDR2 SYDVKM. The CDR3 consists of 16 residues. The CDR3 sequence: CASSAPGRRGYNEQFF. CDR3 DNA sequence: TGTGCCAGCAGCGCGCCCGGGCGGAGGGGCTACAATGAGCAGTTCTTC. Looking up the rest from reference TRBV28 and TRBJ2-1 gives the full variable domain: DVKVTQSSRYLVKRTGEKVFLECVQDMDHENMFWYRQDPGLGLRLIYFSYDVKMKEKGDIPEGYSVSREKKERFSLILESASTNQTSMYLCASSAPGRRGYNEQFFGPGTRLTVL.

J is TRBJ2-1 and V is TRBV9; D not resolved. Germline loops: CDR1 SGDLS, CDR2 YYNGEE. This CDR3 has 14 amino acids. V lost 0 bases, J lost 4 bases, and 8 bases lay in between. The CDR3 loop reads CASSVGERYNEQFF. The CDR3 DNA follows: TGTGCCAGCAGCGTAGGGGAAAGATACAATGAGCAGTTCTTC. The full variable domain, completed using reference TRBV9 and TRBJ2-1, is DSGVTQTPKHLITATGQRVTLRCSPRSGDLSVYWYQQSLDQGLQFLIQYYNGEERAKGNILERFSAQQFPDLHSELNLSSLELGDSALYFCASSVGERYNEQFFGPGTRLTVL.

This chain uses TRBV6-1 with TRBJ1-1; perhaps TRBD1 as D (5 bases). V lost 3 bases and J lost 0, with 11 bases in between. CDR3 length: 15 amino acids. CDR1 is MNHNS and CDR2 is SASEGT in the germline V gene. For the CDR3, the DNA is TGTGCCAGCAGTGATCCTTTCAGGGTGAACACTGAAGCTTTCTTT. Residues: CASSDPFRVNTEAFF.

The chain couples TRBV5-1 to TRBJ1-3, with a tentative D call TRBD1 (5 bases). The V and J ends lost 5 bases and 4 bases respectively, with 16 bases between them. The CDR3 consists of 15 residues. Germline values: CDR1 SGHRS, CDR2 YFSETQ. CDR3 nucleotides: TGCGCCAGCAGTGCAGAGGGACCTACAGGAAACACCATATATTTT. As protein: CASSAEGPTGNTIYF.

This rearrangement joins TRBV11-2 to TRBJ2-7; 9 nucleotides align to TRBD1. Trimming removed 6 bases from V and 6 bases from J; junction bases left unmatched: 12. This CDR3 region has 15 residues. Germline CDR1 reads SGHAT; CDR2 reads FQNNGV. The CDR3 spells CASRRTGTGIPEQYF. The DNA for the CDR3 is TGTGCCAGCAGGCGAACCGGGACAGGGATTCCCGAGCAGTACTTC.

The gene calls are TRBV9 and TRBJ2-7, with 11 bases aligning to TRBD2. This CDR3 is 15 amino acids long. Germline V gene lookup returns CDR1 SGDLS and CDR2 YYNGEE. V shed 4 bases and J 4 bases; nucleotides not matched to a gene: 7. CDR3 nucleotides: TGTGCCAGCAGCCCCTCTAGCGGGAGGATGTACGAGCAGTACTTC. Translation: CASSPSSGRMYEQYF.

CDR3 sequence reads: CASSSDSPAGELFF. CDR3 nucleotides: TGCGCCAGCAGCTCGGACAGCCCGGCCGGGGAGCTGTTTTTT. V gene TRBV5-1 combines with J gene TRBJ2-2; maybe TRBD1 (6 bases). The V end lost 3 bases, the J end lost 6 bases, and 12 bases lay between the germline ends. CDR3 length: 14 amino acids. Germline V CDR1 and CDR2: SGHRS, YFSETQ.

CDR3: CSVYRQNTEAFF. In nucleotides, the CDR3 is TGCAGCGTCTATCGACAGAACACTGAAGCTTTCTTT. The chain has TRBV29-1 and TRBJ1-1, with no clear D. Per the germline V gene, CDR1 is SQVTM and CDR2 is ANQGSEA. The CDR3 is 12 residues long. Trimming removed 6 bases at V and 1 base at J, with 9 bases between.

The count of this clone is one. The chain links TRBV15 to TRBJ2-3; D gene ambiguous. Germline CDR1 is LNHNV and CDR2 is YYDKDF (reference sequence). V lost 6 bases to trimming and J lost 0 bases, with 10 bases between them. The CDR3 length is 14 residues. The CDR3 loop is CATRTLGSTDTQYF. DNA for the CDR3: TGTGCCACCAGAACGCTGGGAAGCACAGATACGCAGTATTTT.

The J gene is TRBJ1-2, the V gene TRBV19; 8 bases are shared with TRBD1. Germline-derived CDR1 and CDR2 are LNHDA and SQIVND (reference sequence). With V trimmed by 0 bases and J by 6 bases, 6 bases remained unmatched. This CDR3 has 15 residues. Here the CDR3 DNA reads TGTGCCAGTAGTATAGATATTGGACAGGGAGATGGCTACACCTTC. Protein: CASSIDIGQGDGYTF.

J is TRBJ2-7 and V is TRBV13, with unresolved D. Trimming shortened V by 0 bases and J by 5 bases, and 5 bases separated the two germline ends. Per the germline V gene, CDR1 is PRHDT and CDR2 is FYEKMQ (reference sequence). The CDR3 contains 12 residues. The CDR3 here is CASSLGIDEQYF. The CDR3 nucleotides are TGTGCCAGCAGCTTAGGGATCGACGAGCAGTACTTC.

The chain has TRBV6-6 and TRBJ2-7; a possible D gene is TRBD2 (6 bases). Deletions cut 6 bases from V and 7 bases from J, with 10 bases between. This CDR3 has 11 residues. Looked up from germline, CDR1 is MNHNY and CDR2 is SVGAGI (reference sequence). The CDR3 DNA sequence: TGTGCCAGCAGGATCAGCGGGGAGCAGTACTTC. This sequence encodes CASRISGEQYF.

The sample holds a few counts of this clone. The sample has other DNA sequences that encode this CDR3 too. The rearrangement joins TRBV2 to TRBJ2-7; D remains ambiguous. Germline-derived CDR1 and CDR2 are SNHLY and FYNNEI. CDR3 length: 14 residues. Trimming cost V 1 base and J 1 base, with 8 bases left between them. This chain's CDR3 is CASSEGSLSYEQYF. The DNA for the CDR3 is TGTGCCAGCAGTGAAGGAAGCCTTTCCTACGAGCAGTACTTC.

The J gene is TRBJ1-5, the V gene TRBV21-1; TRBD1, the table's D call, was not compared with the DNA. TRBV21-1 is a pseudogene segment. CDR3 size: 16 residues. CDR3 protein: CTSSKGPLYSNQPQHF. In DNA form, the CDR3 reads TGTACCAGCAGCAAGGGCCCGCTTTATAGCAATCAGCCCCAGCATTTT.

The chain couples TRBV18 to TRBJ1-4; TRBD1 might be the D (6 bases). Germline lookup yields CDR1 KGHSH and CDR2 LQKENI. The CDR3 loop spans 13 amino acids. V was clipped by 8 bases and J by 6 bases, with 13 bases between them. CDR3 sequence: CASHGGEDEKLFF. The DNA for the CDR3 is TGTGCCAGCCACGGGGGCGAGGATGAAAAACTGTTTTTT.

The genes are TRBV7-2 and TRBJ1-1; D perhaps matches TRBD1 (6 bases). CDR1 is SGHTA and CDR2 is FQGNSA in the germline V gene. CDR3 length equals 13 residues. V shed 5 bases and J shed 3 bases, with 10 bases lying between them. The CDR3 protein is CASSPGQYTEAFF. The CDR3 region has the DNA TGTGCCAGCAGCCCCGGACAGTACACTGAAGCTTTCTTT.

The rearrangement links TRBV27 to TRBJ1-2, with D unresolved. The CDR3 covers 13 residues. V lost 4 bases and J lost 4, with 10 bases in between. Germline V gene lookup returns CDR1 MNHEY and CDR2 SMNVEV (reference sequence). The CDR3, as DNA: TGTGCCAGCAGTTGGTCGGGTGGCTATGGCTACACCTTC. Translation: CASSWSGGYGYTF.

The chain has TRBV6-6 and TRBJ2-5, with 8 bases matching TRBD1. This CDR3 is 13 amino acids long. The junction had 2 bases not matched to a gene; V was cut back by 6 bases and J by 2 bases. Germline V gives CDR1 MNHNY, CDR2 SVGAGI (reference sequence). CDR3: CASRRTGQETQYF. In DNA, the CDR3 is TGTGCCAGCAGAAGGACAGGGCAAGAGACCCAGTACTTC.

The rearrangement joins TRBV28 to TRBJ2-7; 8 bases are a match to TRBD2. The CDR3 covers 14 residues. V was pared by 9 bases and J by 0 bases, with 7 bases of the junction left unmatched. CDR1 is MDHEN, CDR2 SYDVKM, per germline. The CDR3 nucleotides read TGTGCCAGTCAATTAGCGGGAAGCTCCTACGAGCAGTACTTC. This sequence encodes CASQLAGSSYEQYF.

The chain uses TRBV4-1 and TRBJ2-7; TRBD2 aligns across 12 bases. With 2 bases clipped from V and 1 base from J, the junction kept 6 bases outside the gene matches. Germline V lookup: CDR1 MGHRA, CDR2 YSYEKL. The CDR3 is 17 amino acids. The DNA of the CDR3 is TGCGCCAGCAGCCAAAATCCGGGACTAGCGGGTTCCTACGAGCAGTACTTC. It specifies CASSQNPGLAGSYEQYF.

The chain recombines TRBV28 with TRBJ2-7; no definite D call. This CDR3 has 13 residues. The V gene lost 4 bases and the J gene lost 1 base, with 8 bases spanning the gap. CDR1 is MDHEN and CDR2 is SYDVKM in the germline V gene. The CDR3 region is CASSSSLSYEQYF. The CDR3, as DNA: TGTGCCAGCAGTTCGAGCTTATCCTACGAGCAGTACTTC.

The V gene is TRBV13, the J gene TRBJ2-3, with 9 bases matching TRBD1. V was pared by 3 bases and J by 0 bases, with 7 bases of the junction left unmatched. This CDR3 spans 17 amino acids. CDR1 and CDR2 (germline): PRHDT, FYEKMQ (reference sequence). This CDR3 reads CASSFAPGQGSTDTQYF. The CDR3 nucleotides read TGTGCCAGCAGCTTTGCACCGGGACAGGGAAGCACAGATACGCAGTATTTT.

V and J are TRBV6-1 and TRBJ2-1; D is ambiguous. V was clipped by 6 bases and J by 7 bases, with 10 bases between them. The CDR3 has 12 residues. Looked up from germline, CDR1 is MNHNS and CDR2 is SASEGT. The chain's CDR3 is CASRVGKNEQFF. The CDR3 region has the DNA TGTGCCAGCAGGGTAGGGAAAAATGAGCAGTTCTTC.

This sequence joins TRBV28 and TRBJ1-5, with D hard to call. Trimming removed 7 bases from V and 9 bases from J, with 25 bases in between. Germline V CDR1 and CDR2: MDHEN, SYDVKM. The CDR3 runs to 16 residues. Here the CDR3 reads CASTLGDSIDSRPQHF. CDR3 nucleotide sequence: TGTGCCAGCACCCTAGGAGACTCCATCGATTCCCGGCCCCAGCATTTT.

The rearrangement uses TRBV19 and TRBJ2-3, with D unclear. Germline-derived CDR1 and CDR2 are LNHDA and SQIVND (reference sequence). Trimming left V 4 bases short and J 4 bases short, with 6 bases between. The CDR3 runs 12 residues. The CDR3 spells CASSKGADTQYF. Written as DNA, the CDR3 is TGTGCCAGTAGTAAGGGCGCAGATACGCAGTATTTT. The entire variable domain, with the rest obtained from reference TRBV19 and TRBJ2-3, is as follows: DGGITQSPKYLFRKEGQNVTLSCEQNLNHDAMYWYRQDPGQGLRLIYYSQIVNDFQKGDIAEGYSVSREKKESFPLTVTSAQKNPTAFYLCASSKGADTQYFGPGTRLTVL.